This T cell receptor beta chain was found in a study of cytomegalovirus exposure and HLA in healthy donors. On the study more broadly: Within an early data release were about 85 million unique TCRs drawn from HLA-typed donors. Notes on the study in general: The authors assumed roughly uniform sequencing depth across donors for presence/absence analyses. Later analysis indicated greater clonal expansion among HLA-associated TCR beta chains than among equally common other chains.

The PCR ran on 60 Vbeta and 13 Jbeta primers. Libraries were prepared by immunoSEQ multiplex PCR; TCRdb keeps only in-frame clonotypes and omits some of them. The sample comprises some 250,000 clones, roughly 80% of which are singletons, and around 5.7% rests with the top ten. Germline CDR1 MRHNA, CDR2 SNTAGT. V shed 0 bases, J shed 2 bases, and the junction held 15 bases outside the gene matches. This CDR3 is built from 19 residues. With regard to this clone: The antigen remains undetermined.

The sequenced material came from PBMCs. This sequence originates from a woman aged 35 to 49 in good health and CMV-seropositive. The chain couples TRBV6-4 to TRBJ2-7, with 8 bases that match TRBD2. The CDR3 region has the DNA TGTGCCAGCAGTGACTCGATTTCGGATACTAGCGGCCTTACCTACGAGCAGTACTTC. This translates into CASSDSISDTSGLTYEQYF.